Listed below are T cell receptor beta chains from one sample, sequenced in a study of blood T cell repertoires in COVID-19. Only in-frame clones appear in the TCRdb table, and some are missing; sequencing was by immunoSEQ multiplex PCR. The table shows roughly 30,000 clones, with around 85% occurring only once. Sample: peripheral blood. The receptors derive from a human donor with acute or convalescent COVID-19. The donor label of this sample is uncertain. The CDR3 runs from the conserved cysteine through the conserved F or W. D genes are given only for firm matches. Expanded clones are given a class, and other clones once, few, many or no size at all.

J gene | V gene | D gene | clone size | CDR3 protein | CDR3 DNA
TRBJ2-5 | TRBV6-5 | TRBD1 | . | CASGTGLETQYF | TGTGCCAGCGGGACAGGCCTAGAGACCCAGTACTTC
TRBJ2-3 | TRBV27 | . | . | CASSRRGGAQRTDTQYF | TGTGCCAGCAGTAGGAGGGGGGGGGCACAACGCACAGATACGCAGTATTTT
TRBJ1-1 | TRBV5-4 | TRBD1 | once | CASSSTGTVNTEAFF | TGTGCCAGCAGCTCAACCGGGACAGTGAACACTGAAGCTTTCTTT
TRBJ1-1 | TRBV18 | . | . | CASSPLEVNTEAFF | TGTGCCAGCTCACCTCTGGAGGTGAACACTGAAGCTTTCTTT
TRBJ2-1 | TRBV6-2/TRBV6-3 | TRBD2 | . | CASSYPFSGKDEQFF | TGTGCCAGCAGTTACCCATTTAGCGGGAAAGATGAGCAGTTCTTC
TRBJ1-5 | TRBV19 | . | . | CASSAEGYQPQHF | TGTGCCAGTAGTGCAGAGGGATACCAGCCCCAGCATTTT
TRBJ2-3 | TRBV28 | TRBD2 | . | CASSPPGLGLLGTDTQYF | TGTGCCAGCAGTCCCCCGGGACTAGGTCTTCTGGGCACAGATACGCAGTATTTT
TRBJ1-2 | TRBV5-4 | . | . | CASSLVGQNDGYTF | TGTGCCAGCAGCTTGGTTGGACAGAATGACGGCTACACCTTC
TRBJ2-3 | TRBV4-1 | TRBD2 | . | CASRKMGAGDTDTQYF | TGCGCCAGCAGGAAAATGGGAGCGGGAGATACAGATACGCAGTATTTT
TRBJ2-7 | TRBV14 | TRBD2 | . | CASSQERVAGLSYEQYF | TGTGCCAGCAGCCAAGAACGGGTAGCGGGTCTATCCTACGAGCAGTACTTC
TRBJ1-2 | TRBV7-9 | . | . | CASSLAGQGTGYTF | TGTGCCAGCAGCTTAGCCGGCCAGGGTACGGGCTACACCTTC
TRBJ1-2 | TRBV27 | TRBD1 | . | CASTRRQGQSSYGYTF | TGTGCCAGCACCAGACGCCAGGGACAGTCCAGCTATGGCTACACCTTC
TRBJ2-4 | TRBV4-1 | TRBD2 | . | CASSQPLAGGAKNIQYF | TGCGCCAGCAGCCAGCCACTAGCGGGGGGAGCCAAAAACATTCAGTACTTC
TRBJ2-5 | TRBV29-1 | TRBD2 | . | CSVSTSGGTETQYF | TGCAGCGTTTCGACTAGCGGGGGGACAGAGACCCAGTACTTC
TRBJ1-2 | TRBV28 | TRBD1 | few | CASSRPRGLDYGYTF | TGTGCCAGCAGCCGTCCTAGGGGGCTGGACTATGGCTACACCTTC
TRBJ2-7 | TRBV3-1/TRBV3-2 | TRBD2 | once | CARTSGGPVLYEQYF | TGTGCCAGGACTAGCGGGGGACCGGTGTTATACGAGCAGTACTTC
TRBJ1-2 | TRBV2 | . | . | CASSGTANYGYTF | TGTGCCAGCAGTGGAACGGCTAACTATGGCTACACCTTC
TRBJ1-4 | TRBV4-3 | . | . | CASSPSNNEKLFF | TGCGCCAGCAGCCCTAGTAATAATGAAAAACTGTTTTTT
TRBJ2-1 | TRBV7-3 | TRBD2 | . | CASSSGLAGGYEQFF | TGTGCCAGCAGCTCCGGACTAGCGGGAGGATATGAGCAGTTCTTC
TRBJ2-7 | TRBV28 | TRBD2 | . | CASSQASGGTYEQYF | TGTGCCAGCAGCCAGGCTAGCGGGGGTACCTACGAGCAGTACTTC
TRBJ2-1 | TRBV30 | TRBD2 | once | CAWSVLAGVNEQFF | TGTGCCTGGAGTGTACTAGCGGGAGTCAATGAGCAGTTCTTC
TRBJ2-3 | TRBV6-5 | TRBD2 | . | CASSRLAAATDTQYF | TGTGCCAGCAGCCGACTAGCGGCGGCAACAGATACGCAGTATTTT
TRBJ2-1 | TRBV7-3 | . | . | CASSFEMTGLPGRNEQFF | TGTGCCAGCAGCTTTGAGATGACGGGACTCCCTGGTCGGAATGAGCAGTTCTTC
TRBJ2-3 | TRBV5-8 | TRBD2 | once | CASKLAGGPDTQYF | TGTGCCAGTAAACTAGCGGGAGGGCCAGATACGCAGTATTTT
TRBJ2-1 | TRBV9 | TRBD1 | . | CASSVAGTDYNEQFF | TGTGCCAGCAGCGTAGCCGGGACAGACTACAATGAGCAGTTCTTC
TRBJ1-2 | TRBV3-1/TRBV3-2 | . | . | CASSRSETALHYGYTF | TGTGCCAGCAGCCGAAGCGAGACGGCCTTGCACTATGGCTACACCTTC
TRBJ1-1 | TRBV5-5 | . | . | CASSLGVYAENTEAFF | TGTGCCAGCAGCTTGGGCGTCTATGCTGAGAACACTGAAGCTTTCTTT
TRBJ2-7 | TRBV6-1 | . | . | CASSTRGIQLEQYF | TGTGCCAGCAGCACGCGCGGAATCCAGCTCGAGCAGTACTTC
TRBJ2-1 | TRBV3-1/TRBV3-2 | . | . | CASSQGRQSNEQFF | TGTGCCAGCAGCCAAGGAAGACAGTCCAATGAGCAGTTCTTC
TRBJ2-1 | TRBV5-1 | . | . | CASRWGHNEQFF | TGCGCCAGCAGATGGGGCCACAATGAGCAGTTCTTC
TRBJ2-1 | TRBV30 | TRBD2 | . | CAWTKRASGTYNEQFF | TGTGCCTGGACTAAGAGGGCTAGCGGAACCTACAATGAGCAGTTCTTC
TRBJ2-7 | TRBV7-2 | . | . | CASSLSRVYEQYF | TGTGCCAGCAGCTTAAGCAGGGTTTACGAGCAGTACTTC
TRBJ1-2 | TRBV30 | . | . | CAWSPSGGYTF | TGTGCCTGGAGTCCCTCCGGGGGCTACACCTTC
TRBJ2-7 | TRBV6-1 | . | . | CASSEQGSSIGYEQYF | TGTGCCAGCAGTGAACAGGGGTCAAGTATAGGCTACGAGCAGTACTTC
TRBJ2-5 | TRBV7-8 | TRBD2 | . | CASSRGLDQETQYF | TGTGCCAGCAGCCGAGGACTAGATCAAGAGACCCAGTACTTC
TRBJ1-1 | TRBV7-2 | . | . | CASSVGLSPTEAFF | TGTGCCAGCAGCGTAGGACTGAGCCCCACTGAAGCTTTCTTT
TRBJ2-7 | TRBV7-9 | . | . | CASSLPGGVYEQYF | TGTGCCAGCAGCCTCCCCGGGGGAGTATACGAGCAGTACTTC